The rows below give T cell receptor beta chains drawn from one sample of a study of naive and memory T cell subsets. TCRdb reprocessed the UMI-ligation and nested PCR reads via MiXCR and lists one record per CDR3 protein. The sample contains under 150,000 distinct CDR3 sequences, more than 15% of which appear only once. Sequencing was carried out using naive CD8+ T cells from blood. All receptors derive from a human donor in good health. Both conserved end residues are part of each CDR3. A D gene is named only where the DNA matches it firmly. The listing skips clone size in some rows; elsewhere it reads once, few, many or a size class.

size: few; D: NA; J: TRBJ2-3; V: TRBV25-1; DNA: TGTGCCACCCTCACAGATACGCAGTATTTT; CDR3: CATLTDTQYF
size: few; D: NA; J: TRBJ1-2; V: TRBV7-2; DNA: TGTGCCAGCAGGCGCGACAGGCCCCTGAATGGCTACACCTTC; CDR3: CASRRDRPLNGYTF
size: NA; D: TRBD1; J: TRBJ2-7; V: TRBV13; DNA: TGTGCCAGCAGCTCGACCGGGACAGGATACTACGAGCAGTACTTC; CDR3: CASSSTGTGYYEQYF
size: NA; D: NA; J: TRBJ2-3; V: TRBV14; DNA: TGTGCCAGCAGCCAAGATTGGCGGGTCACAGATACGCAGTATTTT; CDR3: CASSQDWRVTDTQYF
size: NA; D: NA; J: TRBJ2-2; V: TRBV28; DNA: TGTGCCAGCAGTTTAGTTTCTGGGTGGAACACCGGGGAGCTGTTTTTT; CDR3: CASSLVSGWNTGELFF
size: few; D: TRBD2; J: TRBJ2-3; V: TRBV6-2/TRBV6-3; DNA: TGTGCCTCACGACTAGCGGGAGGTCTAGATACGCAGTATTTT; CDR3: CASRLAGGLDTQYF
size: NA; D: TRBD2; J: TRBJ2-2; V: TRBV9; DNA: TGTGCCAGCAGGCCGGGACTAGCGGGAGGCGCCGGGGAGCTGTTTTTT; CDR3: CASRPGLAGGAGELFF
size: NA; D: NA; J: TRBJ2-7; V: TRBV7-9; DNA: TGTGCCAGCAGCTCCTACAGGGCTAACGAGCAGTACTTC; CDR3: CASSSYRANEQYF
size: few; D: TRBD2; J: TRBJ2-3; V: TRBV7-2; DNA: TGTGCCAGCAGCTTAGTGGCGGGAGCCTCCACAGATACGCAGTATTTT; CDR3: CASSLVAGASTDTQYF
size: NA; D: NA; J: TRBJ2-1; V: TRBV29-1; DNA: TGCAGCGCCGGGGGTGTAAGTGAGCAGTTCTTC; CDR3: CSAGGVSEQFF
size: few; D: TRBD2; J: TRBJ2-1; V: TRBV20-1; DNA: TGCAGTGCTAGTAGCGGGAGGAGGAATGAGCAGTTCTTC; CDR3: CSASSGRRNEQFF
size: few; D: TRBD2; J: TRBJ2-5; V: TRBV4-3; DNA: TGCGCCAGCAGCCAAGATATGATAGCGGGCCCTGAGGAGACCCAGTACTTC; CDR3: CASSQDMIAGPEETQYF
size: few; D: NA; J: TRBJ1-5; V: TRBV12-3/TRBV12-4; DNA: TGTGCCAGCACCAACCCAGGGGAGAGGGGCAATCAGCCCCAGCATTTT; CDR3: CASTNPGERGNQPQHF
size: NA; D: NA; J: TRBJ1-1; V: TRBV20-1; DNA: TGCAGTGCTAGAGATTGGGGGAATGTCGAAGCTTTCTTT; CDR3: CSARDWGNVEAFF
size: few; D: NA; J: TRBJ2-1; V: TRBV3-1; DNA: TGTGCCAGCTCTCGGGTGGGGCTTAGAACTGCTGGTGAGCAGTTCTTC; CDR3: CASSRVGLRTAGEQFF
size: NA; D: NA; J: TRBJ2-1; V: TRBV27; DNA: TGTGCCAGCAGTTTATTACAAAGCTCCTACAATGAGCAGTTCTTC; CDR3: CASSLLQSSYNEQFF
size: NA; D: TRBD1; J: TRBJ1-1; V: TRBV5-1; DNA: TGCGCCAGCAGCTTAGACAGGGTCCGGACTGAAGCTTTCTTT; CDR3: CASSLDRVRTEAFF
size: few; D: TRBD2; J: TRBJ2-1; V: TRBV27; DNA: TGTGCCAGCAGTGACGGACTAGCGGAGGAGGAGTTCTTC; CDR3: CASSDGLAEEEFF
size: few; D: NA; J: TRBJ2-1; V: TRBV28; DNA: TGTGCCAGCAGTTACATGAATGAGCAGTTCTTC; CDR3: CASSYMNEQFF
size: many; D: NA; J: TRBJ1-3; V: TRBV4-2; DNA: TGTGCCAGCAGCCAATTTCTGTTCGTTGAGGCTGGAAACACCATATATTTT; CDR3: CASSQFLFVEAGNTIYF
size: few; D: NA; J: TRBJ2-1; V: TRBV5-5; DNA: TGTGCCAGCAGCTTGGGCTTGACCTCCTCCTACAATGAGCAGTTCTTC; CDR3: CASSLGLTSSYNEQFF
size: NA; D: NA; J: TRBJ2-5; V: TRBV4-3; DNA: TGCGCCAGCAGCCGAGGGTTGGGAGAGACCCAGTACTTC; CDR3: CASSRGLGETQYF
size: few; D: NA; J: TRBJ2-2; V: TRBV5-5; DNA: TGTGCCAGCAGCTTGGACCTGGACGGGGAGCTGTTTTTT; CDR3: CASSLDLDGELFF
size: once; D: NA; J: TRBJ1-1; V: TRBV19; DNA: TGTGCCAGTAGTGGGAGGTCATGGAACACTGAAGCTTTCTTT; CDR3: CASSGRSWNTEAFF
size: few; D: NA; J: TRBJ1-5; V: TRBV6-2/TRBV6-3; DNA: TGTGCCAGCAGTCTAAATCACCCCACGAATCAGCCCCAGCATTTT; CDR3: CASSLNHPTNQPQHF
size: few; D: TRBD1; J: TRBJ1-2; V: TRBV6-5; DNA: TGTGCCAGCAGTTATTTCGAGGGAGGGACAGGGTATTATGGCTACACCTTC; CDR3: CASSYFEGGTGYYGYTF
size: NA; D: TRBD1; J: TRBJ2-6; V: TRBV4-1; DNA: TGCGCCAGCAGCCAAGAATCTACAGGGGATTCCTCTGGGGCCAACGTCCTGACTTTC; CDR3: CASSQESTGDSSGANVLTF
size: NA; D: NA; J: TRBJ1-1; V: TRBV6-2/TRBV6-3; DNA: TGTGCCAGCAGTTACGGGGAGAGTATGAACACTGAAGCTTTCTTT; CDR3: CASSYGESMNTEAFF
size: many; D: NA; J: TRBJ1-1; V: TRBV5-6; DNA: TGTGCCAGCAGCTGGAACAGGGCCCTGAACACTGAAGCTTTCTTT; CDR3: CASSWNRALNTEAFF
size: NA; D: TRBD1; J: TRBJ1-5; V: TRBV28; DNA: TGTGCCAGCATCCCCTCCCCCGGGACAGGGCTTCAGCCCCAGCATTTT; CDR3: CASIPSPGTGLQPQHF
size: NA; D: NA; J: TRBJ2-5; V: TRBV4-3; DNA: TGCGCCAGCAGCCAAGCTTGGGGGCGGGTTGGCGGGGAGACCCAGTACTTC; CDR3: CASSQAWGRVGGETQYF
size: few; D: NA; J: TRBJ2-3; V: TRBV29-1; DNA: TGCAGCGCTGACGAGGACGGGGTAGAGTATTTT; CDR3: CSADEDGVEYF
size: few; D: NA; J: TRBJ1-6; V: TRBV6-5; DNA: TGTGCCAGCAGTTACGTAGGGGAGAAGAATTCACCCCTCCACTTT; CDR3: CASSYVGEKNSPLHF
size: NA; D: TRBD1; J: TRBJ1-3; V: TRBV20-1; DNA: TGCAGTGCTAGAGACCCTACCGACAGGGAATCCGGAAACACCATATATTTT; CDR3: CSARDPTDRESGNTIYF
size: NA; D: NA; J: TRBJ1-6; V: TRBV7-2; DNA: TGTGCCAGCAGCTTAGGGGGTGGACATAGCAAACCCCTCCACTTT; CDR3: CASSLGGGHSKPLHF
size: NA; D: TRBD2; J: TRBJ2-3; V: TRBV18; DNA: TGTGCCAGCTCACCACCGGAACTAGCGGGGGGCACAGATACGCAGTATTTT; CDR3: CASSPPELAGGTDTQYF
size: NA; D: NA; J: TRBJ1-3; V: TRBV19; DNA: TGTGCCAGTAGTTTGGACGGTTACTCTGGAAACACCATATATTTT; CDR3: CASSLDGYSGNTIYF
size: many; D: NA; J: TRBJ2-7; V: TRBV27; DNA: TGTGCCAGCAGTTCCCCGGAGACAACCTACGAGCAGTACTTC; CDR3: CASSSPETTYEQYF
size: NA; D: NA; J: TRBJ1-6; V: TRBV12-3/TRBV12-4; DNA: TGTGCCAGCAGCCCGGGGCTGGGTAATTCACCCCTCCACTTT; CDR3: CASSPGLGNSPLHF
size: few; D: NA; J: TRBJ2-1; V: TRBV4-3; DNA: TGCGCCAGCAGCCAAGATAGCGGAGTCTACAATGAGCAGTTCTTC; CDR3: CASSQDSGVYNEQFF
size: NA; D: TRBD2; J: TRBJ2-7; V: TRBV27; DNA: TGTGCCAGCAGTATTAGCGGGAGGGCCCTCTACGAGCAGTACTTC; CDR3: CASSISGRALYEQYF
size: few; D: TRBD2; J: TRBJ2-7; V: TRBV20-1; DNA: TGCAGTGCTAGAGAGACGGGAGGGCCCTACGAGCAGTACTTC; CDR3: CSARETGGPYEQYF
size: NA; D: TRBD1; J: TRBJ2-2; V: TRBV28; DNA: TGTGCCAGCAGTCGACAGGGCGACACCGGGGAGCTGTTTTTT; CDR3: CASSRQGDTGELFF
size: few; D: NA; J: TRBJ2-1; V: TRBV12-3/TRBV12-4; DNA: TGTGCCAGCAGTTTTTCGGTCGGGACGCCTGAGTTCTTC; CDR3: CASSFSVGTPEFF
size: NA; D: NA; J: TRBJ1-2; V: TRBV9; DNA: TGTGCCAGCAGCGCCCTCCCGGGGGCTTGGGGCTACACCTTC; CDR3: CASSALPGAWGYTF
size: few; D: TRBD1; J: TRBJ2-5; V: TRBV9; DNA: TGTGCCAGCAGCCCACGGACAGGGGCTTTGGAGACCCAGTACTTC; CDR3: CASSPRTGALETQYF
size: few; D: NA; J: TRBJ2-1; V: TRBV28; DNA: TGTGCCAGCAGTCCTAGGAACAATGAGCAGTTCTTC; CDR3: CASSPRNNEQFF
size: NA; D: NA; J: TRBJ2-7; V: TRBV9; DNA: TGTGCCAGCAGCGTGAGTGGGTCGGGCAACGAGCAGTACTTC; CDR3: CASSVSGSGNEQYF
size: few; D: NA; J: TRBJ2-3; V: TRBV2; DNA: TGTGCCAGCAGTGTACTAGGCGCAGATACGCAGTATTTT; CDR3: CASSVLGADTQYF
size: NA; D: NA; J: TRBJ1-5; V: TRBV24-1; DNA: TGTGCCACCAGTGAGGGTCTCTACGAGCCCCAGCATTTT; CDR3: CATSEGLYEPQHF
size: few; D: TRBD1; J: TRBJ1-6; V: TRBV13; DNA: TGTGCCAGCAGCACGAAGGGACAGAGATATAATTCACCCCTCCACTTT; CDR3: CASSTKGQRYNSPLHF